These 29 T cell receptor beta chains were all obtained from the same sample, sequenced in a study of siplizumab effects on memory and regulatory T cells. Using immunoSEQ multiplex PCR, the repertoire was profiled, and TCRdb retains in-frame clones only, with some absent. The sample lists about 50,000 clones, less than 98% occurring once. The specimen sequenced was naive CD8+ T cells sorted from blood. All receptors come from a human donor in good health.

This chain joins TRBV11-2 and TRBJ2-5; 7 bases are shared with TRBD2. V lost 1 base, J lost 5 bases, and 10 bases stayed unmatched. Germline CDR1 reads SGHAT; CDR2 reads FQNNGV. The CDR3 has 16 residues. The CDR3 nucleotides are TGTGCCAGCAGCTTAGTTCTCGCGGGAGTTGAGGAGACCCAGTACTTC. It is translated as CASSLVLAGVEETQYF.

The gene calls are TRBV9 and TRBJ2-7, with D possibly matching TRBD2 (6 bases). From germline, CDR1 is SGDLS and CDR2 YYNGEE. V dropped 4 bases and J dropped 0 bases, with 14 bases sitting between them. The CDR3 has 15 residues. The CDR3 region has the DNA TGTGCCAGCAGCCCGTGGGGGGAAAGCTCCTACGAGCAGTACTTC. Translation gives CASSPWGESSYEQYF.

V and J are TRBV14 and TRBJ1-2, with 7 bases lining up with TRBD1. The V segment lost 4 bases and the J segment 5 bases; nucleotides outside the gene matches: 4. Germline V gene data show CDR1 as SGHDN and CDR2 as FVKESK. The length of the CDR3 is 13 residues. This CDR3 reads CASSRDRNYGYTF. The CDR3 DNA is TGTGCCAGCAGCCGGGACAGAAATTATGGCTACACCTTC.

This clone was recorded once. This sequence joins TRBV5-1 and TRBJ1-1; 7 bases map to TRBD1. The V and J ends lost 7 bases and 0 bases, in that order; junction bases with no gene match: 3. CDR3 size: 13 residues. Germline-derived CDR1 and CDR2 are SGHRS and YFSETQ. The CDR3 is CASGQDMNTEAFF. The CDR3 coding sequence is TGCGCCAGCGGACAGGACATGAACACTGAAGCTTTCTTT.

The V gene is TRBV27, the J gene TRBJ2-7; D gene unclear. CDR3 length equals 14 residues. V dropped 3 bases and J dropped 3 bases, with 12 bases sitting between them. CDR1 and CDR2 (germline): MNHEY, SMNVEV (reference sequence). The CDR3 DNA sequence: TGTGCCAGCAGTTTTTCCACAGACCACTACGAGCAGTACTTC. Translated, it gives CASSFSTDHYEQYF.

This sequence joins TRBV7-9 and TRBJ1-1; no clear D. Per germline, CDR1 SEHNR and CDR2 FQNEAQ (reference sequence). The CDR3 is made up of 12 amino acids. Between the trimmed V and J ends, which lost 2 bases and 0 bases, there was a span of 1 base. The CDR3 sequence: CASSLLNTEAFF. CDR3 DNA sequence: TGTGCCAGCAGCTTATTGAACACTGAAGCTTTCTTT.

The chain recombines TRBV28 with TRBJ2-1; tentatively, D is TRBD2 (5 bases). Between the trimmed V and J ends, which lost 6 bases and 7 bases, there was a span of 16 bases. The CDR3 consists of 14 residues. The germline gives CDR1 MDHEN, CDR2 SYDVKM. The CDR3 coding sequence is TGTGCCAGCAGGCCCGTTTATCGGGGAAATGAGCAGTTCTTC. Translation: CASRPVYRGNEQFF.

The rearrangement joins TRBV30 to TRBJ1-1; unclear D gene. The CDR3 has 12 amino acids. Trimming shortened V by 5 bases and J by 1 base, and 8 bases separated the two germline ends. The germline V gene encodes CDR1 GTSNPN and CDR2 SVGIG (reference sequence). The CDR3 region is CAWDGGNTEAFF. The CDR3 coding sequence is TGTGCCTGGGACGGAGGGAACACTGAAGCTTTCTTT.

The chain carries TRBV27 and TRBJ2-7, with TRBD1 identical over 9 bases. V trimming: 2 bases; J trimming: 2 bases; junction bases outside the gene matches: 13. Germline CDR1 MNHEY, CDR2 SMNVEV (reference sequence). This CDR3 has 18 amino acids. CDR3 nucleotide sequence: TGTGCCAGCAGTTTAGACCCCCCCCTACGGGACAGGGCCTACGAGCAGTACTTC. Translated: CASSLDPPLRDRAYEQYF.

The chain combines TRBV28 with TRBJ2-1; a possible D gene is TRBD1 (5 bases). Germline V gene lookup returns CDR1 MDHEN and CDR2 SYDVKM. CDR3 length equals 13 residues. The V end lost 5 bases, the J end lost 2 bases, and 7 bases lay between the germline ends. The CDR3 DNA is TGTGCCAGCAGTAGGGGTGCCTACAATGAGCAGTTCTTC. As protein: CASSRGAYNEQFF.

The V gene is TRBV7-9, the J gene TRBJ1-1; 8 bases fit TRBD1. CDR1 and CDR2 from the germline V gene are SEHNR and FQNEAQ (reference sequence). Trimming took 7 bases from V and 6 from J; bases not matched to a gene: 7. CDR3 length: 13 residues. The CDR3 DNA is TGTGCCAGCACCCGGACAGGGCGGCCTGAAGCTTTCTTT. It encodes CASTRTGRPEAFF. Variable domain in full (rest from reference TRBV7-9 and TRBJ1-1): DTGVSQNPRHKITKRGQNVTFRCDPISEHNRLYWYRQTLGQGPEFLTYFQNEAQLEKSRLLSDRFSAERPKGSFSTLEIQRTEQGDSAMYLCASTRTGRPEAFFGQGTRLTVV.

The chain employs TRBV28 and TRBJ2-1; D may be TRBD2 (5 bases). Trimming pared 7 bases from V and 5 bases from J, leaving 18 bases between. The CDR3 covers 15 residues. Germline CDR1 and CDR2: MDHEN and SYDVKM. As DNA, the CDR3 is TGTGCCAGCAAGACTAACGGGGAGTTGAACAATGAGCAGTTCTTC. Translation gives CASKTNGELNNEQFF.

V and J are TRBV27 and TRBJ1-1, with 8 positions matching TRBD1. Per germline, CDR1 MNHEY and CDR2 SMNVEV (reference sequence). Germline trimming cut 2 bases from V and 2 bases from J; bases unmatched to any gene: 7. This CDR3 region has 16 residues. The CDR3 reads CASSLGAGGFNTEAFF. CDR3 coding DNA: TGTGCCAGCAGTTTAGGGGCAGGGGGCTTTAACACTGAAGCTTTCTTT.

J is TRBJ2-7 and V is TRBV4-1, with D possibly TRBD2 on 7 matching bases. The germline V gene encodes CDR1 MGHRA and CDR2 YSYEKL. The CDR3 has 15 amino acids. The germline V and J ends were trimmed by 5 bases and 7 bases, with 21 bases remaining between them. CDR3 sequence (DNA): TGCGCCAGCAGCTCCTCGGGGGCGGGAGAGGGTGAGCAGTACTTC. Translated, it gives CASSSSGAGEGEQYF.

The chain employs TRBV4-1 and TRBJ2-1; no reliable D call. Deletions cut 0 bases from V and 7 bases from J, with 7 bases between. This CDR3 has 13 residues. Germline-derived CDR1 and CDR2 are MGHRA and YSYEKL. The CDR3 DNA follows: TGCGCCAGCAGCCAAGATTTGAGGAATGAGCAGTTCTTC. Its translation: CASSQDLRNEQFF.

The rearrangement links TRBV14 to TRBJ1-2; no clear D gene. The CDR3 runs 15 residues. V lost 0 bases, J lost 4 bases, and 12 bases lay in between. Germline CDR1 SGHDN, CDR2 FVKESK. CDR3 in DNA: TGTGCCAGCAGCCAAGACTTTGCCGAGTTCTATGGCTACACCTTC. Translated: CASSQDFAEFYGYTF.

The J gene is TRBJ2-3, the V gene TRBV28; the match to TRBD2 covers 12 bases. CDR1 is MDHEN and CDR2 is SYDVKM in the germline V gene. This CDR3 has 15 amino acids. The ends lost 6 bases at V and 4 bases at J; junction bases unmatched: 5. The CDR3 protein is CASSATSGRPDTQYF. The CDR3 bases are TGTGCCAGCAGCGCGACTAGCGGGAGACCAGATACGCAGTATTTT.

The genes are TRBV9 and TRBJ2-7, with D perhaps TRBD1 (6 bases). The CDR3 length is 15 residues. Germline V lookup: CDR1 SGDLS, CDR2 YYNGEE. V gave up 0 bases and J gave up 2 bases, with 12 bases separating them. The CDR3 coding sequence is TGTGCCAGCAGCGTAGCCGGGACATCAACCTACGAGCAGTACTTC. Amino acid sequence: CASSVAGTSTYEQYF.

V usage is TRBV4-1 and J usage is TRBJ2-1, with TRBD2 matching over 7 bases. Germline trimming cut 4 bases from V and 7 bases from J; bases unmatched to any gene: 13. Per germline, CDR1 MGHRA and CDR2 YSYEKL. This CDR3 has 16 residues. The CDR3 here is CASSLLTSVGGNEQFF. CDR3 DNA sequence: TGCGCCAGCAGCCTACTCACTAGCGTGGGAGGAAATGAGCAGTTCTTC.

This chain links TRBV30 with TRBJ1-4; 8 nucleotides line up with TRBD1. CDR3 size: 14 residues. V lost 4 bases to trimming and J lost 8 bases; unmatched junction nucleotides: 9. CDR1 GTSNPN and CDR2 SVGIG come from the germline V gene (reference sequence). CDR3 nucleotides: TGTGCCTGGACAAGAGGGACAGGCAACGAAAAACTGTTTTTT. Translation gives CAWTRGTGNEKLFF.

This chain links TRBV5-6 with TRBJ2-7; TRBD2 agrees at 7 bases. V was pared by 5 bases and J by 4 bases, with 3 bases of the junction left unmatched. CDR3 length: 12 residues. CDR1 and CDR2 (germline): SGHDT, YYEEEE. The CDR3 sequence is CASRAGGYEQYF. The CDR3, as DNA: TGTGCCAGCAGGGCCGGGGGGTACGAGCAGTACTTC.

V is TRBV29-1 and J is TRBJ2-2; 8 nucleotides match TRBD2. Germline values: CDR1 SQVTM, CDR2 ANQGSEA. There are 14 residues in the CDR3. The V segment lost 5 bases and the J segment 4 bases; nucleotides outside the gene matches: 6. CDR3 DNA sequence: TGCAGCGTTTTTAGCGGGACGGGCACCGGGGAGCTGTTTTTT. Its translation: CSVFSGTGTGELFF.

The V and J genes are TRBV11-2 and TRBJ2-1; 9 bases map to TRBD2. J was trimmed by 8 bases and V by 3 bases; bases with no gene match: 5. CDR1 SGHAT and CDR2 FQNNGV come from the germline V gene. The CDR3 is 14 amino acids. CDR3 loop: CASSFSGSGDEQFF. The CDR3 bases are TGTGCCAGCAGCTTTAGCGGGAGTGGTGATGAGCAGTTCTTC.

V and J are TRBV6-1 and TRBJ1-1; no definite D call. V dropped 0 bases and J dropped 2 bases, with 10 bases sitting between them. The CDR3 is made up of 15 amino acids. CDR1 and CDR2 (germline): MNHNS, SASEGT. CDR3 bases: TGTGCCAGCAGTGAAGCGAGAGCGGGTAACACTGAAGCTTTCTTT. It is translated as CASSEARAGNTEAFF.

The genes are TRBV7-8 and TRBJ2-3; TRBD2 matches at 12 bases. Germline V gives CDR1 SGHVS, CDR2 FQNEAQ. This CDR3 has 19 amino acids. The trim removed 5 bases at V and 2 bases at J, leaving 14 bases unmatched. Here the CDR3 DNA reads TGTGCCAGCAGCCAACGACTAGCGGGAGAAGGAAGGCCCACAGATACGCAGTATTTT. It translates to CASSQRLAGEGRPTDTQYF. The variable domain in full, completed from reference TRBV7-8 and TRBJ2-3, reads GAGVSQSPRYKVAKRGQDVALRCDPISGHVSLFWYQQALGQGPEFLTYFQNEAQLDKSGLPSDRFFAERPEGSVSTLKIQRTQQEDSAVYLCASSQRLAGEGRPTDTQYFGPGTRLTVL.

This sequence joins TRBV7-9 and TRBJ2-1, with D uncertain. V lost 5 bases and J lost 9, with 8 bases in between. CDR3 length equals 11 residues. Germline V gene data show CDR1 as SEHNR and CDR2 as FQNEAQ (reference sequence). CDR3 region: CASSEASEQFF. In DNA, the CDR3 is TGTGCCAGCAGCGAGGCGAGTGAGCAGTTCTTC. Full variable domain (rest looked up from reference TRBV7-9 and TRBJ2-1): DTGVSQNPRHKITKRGQNVTFRCDPISEHNRLYWYRQTLGQGPEFLTYFQNEAQLEKSRLLSDRFSAERPKGSFSTLEIQRTEQGDSAMYLCASSEASEQFFGPGTRLTVL.

The V call is TRBV12-5, the J call TRBJ2-5, with D unresolved. The CDR3 is 11 amino acids. Between the trimmed V and J ends, which lost 7 bases and 4 bases, there was a span of 7 bases. CDR1 is LGHNT and CDR2 is FRNRAP in the germline V gene. The chain's CDR3 is CASVLGETQYF. The CDR3 nucleotides read TGTGCTAGTGTCCTGGGAGAGACCCAGTACTTC.

This clone came up a few times. The chain recombines TRBV5-1 with TRBJ2-7, with 7 bases lining up with TRBD2. The CDR3 spans 16 residues. Germline V gene data show CDR1 as SGHRS and CDR2 as YFSETQ. V lost 0 bases to trimming and J lost 2 bases; unmatched junction nucleotides: 8. The CDR3 nucleotides are TGCGCCAGCAGCTTGGTTTCGGCGGGAGTGGCCTACGAGCAGTACTTC. It is translated as CASSLVSAGVAYEQYF.

The chain has TRBV5-1 and TRBJ2-3; 11 positions match TRBD2. Germline values: CDR1 SGHRS, CDR2 YFSETQ. The CDR3 runs 17 residues. The V gene end was trimmed by 0 bases and the J gene end by 0 bases; junction bases not matched to a gene: 3. CDR3 amino acids: CASSLVASGRSTDTQYF. CDR3 DNA: TGCGCCAGCAGCTTGGTGGCTAGCGGGAGGAGCACAGATACGCAGTATTTT.